The rows below give T cell receptor beta chains drawn from one sample of a study of monozygotic twins with inflammatory bowel disease. TCRdb reprocessed the 5' RACE reads and reports one entry per CDR3 protein, with no DNA. In total, the table holds 400,000 or so distinct CDR3 sequences. The sample was blood. The receptor source for this set is a human donor with ulcerative colitis or Crohn's disease, or a healthy co-twin of an affected twin (not recorded which). Each CDR3 is given with its conserved first and last residue.

CDR3 length | J gene | V gene | CDR3 protein
12 | TRBJ2-7 | TRBV5-1 | CASSSTGPEQYF
15 | TRBJ1-6 | TRBV28 | CASSTGGGNNSPLHF
15 | TRBJ2-5 | TRBV4-1 | CASSQRLALVETQYF
13 | TRBJ2-7 | TRBV12-3/TRBV12-4 | CASSRQAAYEQYF
13 | TRBJ1-4 | TRBV20-1 | CSARENQREKLFF
14 | TRBJ2-7 | TRBV7-2 | CASSYRDRGREQYF
16 | TRBJ2-3 | TRBV5-1 | CASSRTASSPTDTQYF
14 | TRBJ2-1 | TRBV13 | CASSLAGGYKEQFF
14 | TRBJ1-1 | TRBV3-1 | CASSNTGDGTEAFF
15 | TRBJ2-3 | TRBV2 | CASSGASGGTDTQYF
11 | TRBJ2-5 | TRBV29-1 | CSVAQQETQYF
14 | TRBJ2-3 | TRBV6-6 | CASSPVTNTDTQYF
15 | TRBJ2-2 | TRBV7-9 | CASSPSGSSTGELFF
13 | TRBJ2-7 | TRBV12-3/TRBV12-4 | CASGPLAGAEQYF